This T cell receptor beta chain emerged from a study of blood T cells in healthy people across ages. A second about 7 to 12 cycle PCR used barcoded and J-beta primers. TCRdb passed the 5' RACE reads through MiXCR, listing each CDR3 protein once. The sample records around 1,900,000 distinct CDR3 sequences, about 39% being singletons. Findings and caveats of the study: TCR beta diversity, measured per million T cells, fell in a roughly linear way with age.

The CDR3 loop spans 13 amino acids. V shed 0 bases and J shed 7 bases, with 12 bases lying between them. Germline V gene lookup returns CDR1 DFQATT and CDR2 SNEGSKA (reference sequence). This clonotype was counted only a few times. Its antigen remains unidentified. The sequenced sample was blood. This sequence originates from a human donor in good health. This chain joins TRBV20-1 and TRBJ1-1, with D hard to call. In DNA form, the CDR3 reads TGCAGTGCTAGAGATGACGAGGAAGGTGAAGCTTTCTTT. Translated, it gives CSARDDEEGEAFF.